One and the same sample provided the 21 T cell receptor beta chains below, sequenced in a study of blood T cells in healthy people across ages (dated by TCRdb to about 2015). Library method: 5' RACE. The reads were generated on an Illumina HiSeq 2500. A second PCR of roughly 6 to 12 cycles was performed with a sample-barcoded 5' primer and a J-beta primer mix. The raw public reads went through TCRdb reprocessing: fastp at Q25, MiXCR clone calling, in-frame beta chains kept. CDR3 protein sequences are deduplicated, and each keeps its most common genes and DNA. The table for this sample lists over a million distinct CDR3 sequences; 40% to 45% of them were counted only once. The ten largest account for about 4% of the sample. Sequenced material: blood. These receptors were taken from a woman aged 18-35 years in good health.

This clonotype has a handful of counts. The gene calls are TRBV5-4 and TRBJ1-2, with a tentative D call TRBD1 (6 bases). This CDR3 comprises 14 residues. Trimming left V 1 base short and J 2 bases short, with 9 bases between. The germline CDR1 and CDR2 sequences are SGHNT and YYREEE (reference sequence). The CDR3 sequence is CASSLNQGNYGYTF. The CDR3 nucleotides are TGTGCCAGCAGCTTGAACCAGGGGAACTATGGCTACACCTTC.

This clonotype has a handful of counts. The CDR3 region is CASVTSSGAGGKEQFF. The CDR3 coding sequence is TGCGCCAGCGTCACTTCCTCCGGAGCGGGAGGTAAGGAGCAGTTCTTC. The J gene is TRBJ2-1, the V gene TRBV5-1; 9 bases are shared with TRBD2. V dropped 7 bases and J dropped 10; count of bases not matched to a gene: 18. The CDR3 is 16 amino acids. Germline V lookup: CDR1 SGHRS, CDR2 YFSETQ. The whole variable domain, filled in from reference TRBV5-1 and TRBJ2-1, reads KAGVTQTPRYLIKTRGQQVTLSCSPISGHRSVSWYQQTPGQGLQFLFEYFSETQRNKGNFPGRFSGRQFSNSRSEMNVSTLELGDSALYLCASVTSSGAGGKEQFFGPGTRLTVL.

As regards this clonotype: Germline and junction disagree at one end, which may indicate a read error. This chain links TRBV4-2 with TRBJ1-5; D may be TRBD1 (6 bases). This CDR3 comprises 15 residues. Per germline, CDR1 LGHNA and CDR2 YNFKEQ. The CDR3 DNA is TGTGCCGGCAGCCAAGAGGCAGGGGCAGTTCAGCCCCAGCATTTT. Protein sequence: CAGSQEAGAVQPQHF.

The chain employs TRBV20-1 and TRBJ2-3; D call uncertain. The CDR3 is 14 amino acids. Germline V gene sequence: CDR1 DFQATT, CDR2 SNEGSKA (reference sequence). V was trimmed by 5 bases and J by 1 base, leaving 13 bases between them. CDR3 region: CSAPRTAGTDTQYF. DNA of the CDR3: TGCAGTGCTCCGCGGACCGCTGGCACAGATACGCAGTATTTT.

V is TRBV6-1 and J is TRBJ2-1; possible D gene TRBD1, 6 bases. Germline V gene lookup returns CDR1 MNHNS and CDR2 SASEGT. Trimming took off 6 bases at V and 0 bases at J, with 18 bases between the two ends. The CDR3 extends over 17 amino acids. The CDR3 nucleotides are TGTGCCAGCAGGCGAACAGGGTCATCCCTCTCCTACAATGAGCAGTTCTTC. Translating it yields CASRRTGSSLSYNEQFF.

The J gene is TRBJ2-1, the V gene TRBV20-1, with D possibly being TRBD1 (6 bases). Germline loops: CDR1 DFQATT, CDR2 SNEGSKA (reference sequence). This CDR3 region has 13 residues. The V and J ends lost 6 bases and 3 bases respectively, with 12 bases between them. The DNA of the CDR3 is TGCAGTGCCCCCCGGGACAACTACAATGAGCAGTTCTTC. This encodes CSAPRDNYNEQFF.

This rearrangement joins TRBV6-4 to TRBJ1-5; D gene ambiguous. This CDR3 has 12 residues. V was shortened by 6 bases and J by 0 bases, with 3 bases between the two germline ends. CDR1 is MRHNA and CDR2 is SNTAGT in the germline V gene. The CDR3 loop is CASRSSNQPQHF. CDR3 nucleotides: TGTGCCAGCAGGAGTAGCAATCAGCCCCAGCATTTT.

This clonotype showed up just a few times. J is TRBJ2-7 and V is TRBV13; 7 bases fit TRBD2. The end of the DNA is better explained by TRBJ2-5, so the J call may be wrong. Looked up from germline, CDR1 is PRHDT and CDR2 is FYEKMQ (reference sequence). The CDR3 consists of 13 residues. CDR3 residues: CASRLLAQETQYF. The CDR3 nucleotides read TGTGCCAGCAGACTACTAGCGCAAGAGACCCAGTACTTC.

There are a few counts of this clonotype. The V and J genes are TRBV7-2 and TRBJ2-2; D gene ambiguous. Trimming took off 6 bases at V and 8 bases at J, with 10 bases between the two ends. This CDR3 contains 12 residues. Germline V lookup: CDR1 SGHTA, CDR2 FQGNSA. The CDR3 DNA reads TGTGCCAGCAGGCCTGACGCTGGGGAGCTGTTTTTT. Amino acids: CASRPDAGELFF.

This clonotype was observed a few times. The chain links TRBV3-1 to TRBJ2-1, with TRBD2 matching 9 bases. V lost 0 bases, J lost 4 bases, and 13 bases stayed unmatched. This CDR3 region has 19 residues. Looked up from germline, CDR1 is LGHDT and CDR2 is YNNKEL (reference sequence). CDR3 residues: CASSQEERIVAGGYNEQFF. Here the CDR3 DNA reads TGTGCCAGCAGCCAAGAGGAAAGGATAGTTGCGGGGGGGTACAATGAGCAGTTCTTC.

CDR3 protein: CSARSTSGPGNSPLHF. The CDR3 DNA sequence: TGCAGTGCTAGGTCAACCAGCGGGCCTGGTAATTCACCCCTCCACTTT. The J gene is TRBJ1-6, the V gene TRBV20-1; D gene ambiguous. The CDR3 sequence is 16 residues long. The V gene lost 3 bases and the J gene lost 6 bases, with 18 bases spanning the gap. Germline V CDR1 and CDR2: DFQATT, SNEGSKA (reference sequence).

The chain uses TRBV12-3 or TRBV12-4 and TRBJ2-7, with D perhaps matching TRBD2 (5 bases). CDR3 length: 17 residues. Deletions cut 5 bases from V and 2 bases from J, with 22 bases between. The CDR3 loop reads CASSPRGGSLAAYEQYF. The CDR3 DNA follows: TGTGCCAGCAGTCCCCGGGGTGGATCCCTCGCTGCCTACGAGCAGTACTTC.

V gene TRBV12-5 combines with J gene TRBJ1-2, with a weak D call TRBD1 (6 bases). Germline assignment: CDR1 LGHNT and CDR2 FRNRAP. Trimming took 3 bases from V and 2 from J, leaving 7 bases between them. This CDR3 spans 13 amino acids. The CDR3 spells CASGFTGNYGYTF. CDR3 nucleotide sequence: TGTGCTAGTGGTTTTACAGGGAACTATGGCTACACCTTC.

V gene TRBV5-1 combines with J gene TRBJ1-1, with 11 bases aligning to TRBD1. This CDR3 contains 13 residues. V lost 4 bases to trimming and J lost 7 bases; unmatched junction nucleotides: 3. Per germline, CDR1 SGHRS and CDR2 YFSETQ. In DNA form, the CDR3 reads TGCGCCAGCAGCCTGGACAGGGGGCTTGAAGCTTTCTTT. It translates to CASSLDRGLEAFF.

J is TRBJ1-2 and V is TRBV11-2; D possibly corresponds to TRBD1 (6 bases). Germline CDR1 is SGHAT and CDR2 is FQNNGV. Trimming removed 1 base at V and 5 bases at J, with 11 bases between. This CDR3 is built from 14 residues. The DNA of the CDR3 is TGTGCCAGCAGCTTAGCGAGGGGGGGATATGGCTACACCTTC. Translated, it gives CASSLARGGYGYTF.

This clonotype was detected only once. V and J are TRBV5-8 and TRBJ1-1; a possible D gene is TRBD1 (6 bases). CDR1 is SGHTS, CDR2 YDEGEE, per germline. V was trimmed by 0 bases and J by 1 base, leaving 13 bases between them. This CDR3 is built from 16 residues. Here the CDR3 reads CASSLDLGARNTEAFF. The CDR3 DNA is TGTGCCAGCAGCTTGGATCTGGGGGCGAGGAACACTGAAGCTTTCTTT.

V gene TRBV3-1 combines with J gene TRBJ1-1; perhaps TRBD1 as D (6 bases). V gave up 0 bases and J gave up 5 bases, with 16 bases separating them. The CDR3 is 16 residues long. Germline loops: CDR1 LGHDT, CDR2 YNNKEL (reference sequence). The CDR3: CASSQDFTGRATEAFF. CDR3 bases: TGTGCCAGCAGCCAAGATTTCACAGGGAGGGCAACTGAAGCTTTCTTT. Full variable domain (rest looked up from reference TRBV3-1 and TRBJ1-1): DTAVSQTPKYLVTQMGNDKSIKCEQNLGHDTMYWYKQDSKKFLKIMFSYNNKELIINETVPNRFSPKSPDKAHLNLHINSLELGDSAVYFCASSQDFTGRATEAFFGQGTRLTVV.

This clonotype was picked up a small number of times. One junction end does not reproduce the germline sequence, and a read error may be involved. The V call is TRBV20-1, the J call TRBJ2-7; 7 positions agree with TRBD2. CDR3 size: 13 residues. Germline V gene sequence: CDR1 DFQATT, CDR2 SNEGSKA (reference sequence). The CDR3 DNA reads as TGCAGTGCTACCGGGACTAACTCCTACGAACAGTACTTC. Its protein is CSATGTNSYEQYF.

V is TRBV14 and J is TRBJ1-1; D might be TRBD1 (5 bases). Germline lookup yields CDR1 SGHDN and CDR2 FVKESK. V was clipped by 6 bases and J by 0 bases, with 14 bases between them. The CDR3 length is 15 residues. In DNA, the CDR3 is TGTGCCAGCAGACCCCGCGGAGGGGTGAACACTGAAGCTTTCTTT. Its translation: CASRPRGGVNTEAFF.

V is TRBV27 and J is TRBJ2-7; a weak D match, TRBD2 (6 bases). From germline, CDR1 is MNHEY and CDR2 SMNVEV (reference sequence). Deletions cut 0 bases from V and 6 bases from J, with 18 bases between. The CDR3 extends over 16 amino acids. Here the CDR3 reads CASSLSRGTYSGEQYF. CDR3 coding DNA: TGTGCCAGCAGTTTATCGCGGGGAACCTACTCGGGCGAGCAGTACTTC.

On this clonotype itself: A much larger clonotype is one base distant, so this may be a read error. The J gene is TRBJ2-5, the V gene TRBV6-5; no definite D call. From germline, CDR1 is MNHEY and CDR2 SVGAGI. The CDR3 has 11 amino acids. The CDR3 DNA reads TGTGCCAGCAGTTACCACGAGACCCAGTACTTC. Protein product: CASSYHETQYF.